These 18 T cell receptor beta chains were sequenced from one sample in a study of control samples from healthy donors and cancer patients. The assay was immunoSEQ multiplex PCR, and TCRdb's table has in-frame clones only and misses some. The table has 75,000 to 100,000 clones, roughly four fifths seen once; the top ten hold 2% to 2.5%. Sequenced: blood. The receptors originated from a man in his sixties in good health.

This rearrangement joins TRBV3-1 (or the pseudogene TRBV3-2) to TRBJ1-6; TRBD1 matches at 11 bases. V dropped 5 bases and J dropped 10; count of bases not matched to a gene: 10. Germline V gene lookup returns CDR1 LGHDT and CDR2 YNNKEL (reference sequence). There are 16 residues in the CDR3. As DNA, the CDR3 is TGTGCCAGCAGCACCCGCGGGACAGGGGGAAGGTCACCCCTCCACTTT. It encodes CASSTRGTGGRSPLHF.

This clone has a single count. This chain links TRBV5-1 with TRBJ1-1; D gene uncertain. Germline CDR1 SGHRS, CDR2 YFSETQ. The CDR3 loop spans 18 amino acids. V shed 1 base and J shed 4 bases, with 23 bases lying between them. The CDR3: CASSLSPANLRWGTEAFF. The CDR3 coding sequence is TGCGCCAGCAGCTTGAGTCCGGCAAACCTACGTTGGGGCACTGAAGCTTTCTTT.

The rearrangement joins TRBV2 to TRBJ1-6; unclear D gene. CDR1 is SNHLY and CDR2 is FYNNEI in the germline V gene. Trimming pared 2 bases from V and 6 bases from J, leaving 11 bases between. CDR3 length: 15 amino acids. CDR3 region: CASSEMRPVNSPLHF. CDR3 nucleotide sequence: TGTGCCAGCAGTGAAATGAGACCAGTTAATTCACCCCTCCACTTT.

The V call is TRBV3-1 (or the pseudogene TRBV3-2), the J call TRBJ1-2; 7 bases match TRBD1. The CDR3 runs to 15 residues. The V segment lost 1 base and the J segment 8 bases; nucleotides outside the gene matches: 10. Germline CDR1 is LGHDT and CDR2 is YNNKEL (reference sequence). In DNA form, the CDR3 reads TGTGCCAGCAGCCAAGGGGGACAGCCCCCGGTCGGCTACACCTTC. Translated: CASSQGGQPPVGYTF.

J is TRBJ2-7 and V is TRBV11-2; 8 bases line up with TRBD2. The CDR3 covers 15 residues. The trim removed 3 bases at V and 0 bases at J, leaving 4 bases unmatched. Germline CDR1 SGHAT, CDR2 FQNNGV. CDR3 DNA: TGTGCCAGCAGCTTGGAGCGGGAGAGCTCCTACGAGCAGTACTTC. Encoded protein: CASSLERESSYEQYF.

By share of the sample, this clone is medium-sized (0.01 to 0.1%). J is TRBJ2-1 and V is TRBV24-1; 12 bases are a match to TRBD2. Germline CDR1 reads KGHDR; CDR2 reads SFDVKD. This CDR3 comprises 20 residues. With V trimmed by 3 bases and J by 0 bases, 11 bases remained unmatched. The CDR3 spells CATSDPGTSGSVFSYNEQFF. Written as DNA, the CDR3 is TGTGCCACCAGTGATCCCGGGACTAGCGGGTCCGTATTCTCCTACAATGAGCAGTTCTTC.

This chain connects TRBV3-1 (or the pseudogene TRBV3-2) to TRBJ2-5; 9 bases are shared with TRBD1. The CDR3 is made up of 13 amino acids. J gave up 4 bases and V 9 bases, and 6 bases lay outside the gene matches. The germline gives CDR1 LGHDT, CDR2 YNNKEL (reference sequence). CDR3 in DNA: TGTGCCAGTGGGACAGGGAGGTTAGAGACCCAGTACTTC. This gives the protein CASGTGRLETQYF.

The J gene is TRBJ1-6, the V gene TRBV7-8; 7 nucleotides agree with TRBD1. V was clipped by 3 bases and J by 0 bases; unmatched bases: 5. This CDR3 spans 17 amino acids. The germline V gene encodes CDR1 SGHVS and CDR2 FQNEAQ. CDR3 nucleotides: TGTGCCAGCAGCTTCGGGACAGCCAGCTCCTATAATTCACCCCTCCACTTT. It yields the protein CASSFGTASSYNSPLHF.

The chain links TRBV12-3 or TRBV12-4 to TRBJ2-3; D uncertain. V gave up 5 bases and J gave up 6 bases, with 12 bases separating them. The CDR3 length is 13 residues. The CDR3 loop is CASSGHVGDTQYF. CDR3 DNA sequence: TGTGCCAGCAGTGGGCATGTGGGGGATACGCAGTATTTT.

The CDR3 reads CASRSGWYEQYF. The CDR3 bases are TGTGCCAGCAGGTCCGGATGGTACGAGCAGTACTTC. The J gene is TRBJ2-7, the V gene TRBV2, with unresolved D. Germline CDR1 and CDR2: SNHLY and FYNNEI. V lost 6 bases and J 4 bases, leaving 10 bases between the germline ends. The CDR3 has 12 amino acids.

This clone was found once. The genes are TRBV7-9 and TRBJ1-1, with TRBD1 as a possible D gene (6 bases). Germline V gene lookup returns CDR1 SEHNR and CDR2 FQNEAQ (reference sequence). The CDR3 consists of 14 residues. Trimming stripped 5 bases from V and 2 bases from J, with 12 bases between. CDR3 loop: CASSLVQGNTEAFF. CDR3 bases: TGTGCCAGCAGCCTGGTACAGGGAAACACTGAAGCTTTCTTT.

This clone was found once. The chain links TRBV19 to TRBJ1-2, with 7 nucleotides matching TRBD1. The CDR3 covers 13 residues. The V gene's germline CDR1 is LNHDA and CDR2 SQIVND (reference sequence). V trimming: 6 bases; J trimming: 4 bases; junction bases outside the gene matches: 5. CDR3 in amino acids: CASRPTGIYGYTF. In DNA, the CDR3 is TGTGCCAGTAGACCGACAGGGATCTATGGCTACACCTTC.

The rearrangement joins TRBV5-3 to TRBJ1-5, with a tentative D call TRBD1 (5 bases). Being an ORF, TRBV5-3 has a function that is uncertain. The CDR3 covers 16 residues. Trimming took 4 bases from V and 2 from J, leaving 16 bases between them. The CDR3 is CARSRWTPRGNQPQHF. The CDR3 DNA reads TGTGCCAGAAGCCGATGGACACCTAGGGGCAATCAGCCCCAGCATTTT.

This clone was detected a few times. The chain has TRBV28 and TRBJ2-7, with TRBD1 matching 8 bases. Trimming at V came to 7 bases and at J to 0 bases, leaving 8 bases not matched to a gene. CDR3 length: 15 residues. The germline gives CDR1 MDHEN, CDR2 SYDVKM. The CDR3 bases are TGTGCCAGCAAACCAGGGGGCTCGGGCTCCTACGAGCAGTACTTC. Translating gives CASKPGGSGSYEQYF.

This clone was detected once. The CDR3 nucleotides are TGTGCCAGCAGTTACGGGAGACAGGGGGATGGCTACACCTTC. It yields the protein CASSYGRQGDGYTF. The chain is built from TRBV6-6 and TRBJ1-2, with 9 bases identical to TRBD1. This CDR3 has 14 residues. Germline trimming cut 2 bases from V and 6 bases from J; bases unmatched to any gene: 4. CDR1 and CDR2 (germline): MNHNY, SVGAGI (reference sequence).

This chain links TRBV28 with TRBJ1-5; no firm D call. This CDR3 contains 14 residues. V lost 6 bases to trimming and J lost 5 bases, with 14 bases between them. Per germline, CDR1 MDHEN and CDR2 SYDVKM. CDR3 residues: CASSRPGADQPQHF. The CDR3 nucleotides are TGTGCCAGCAGCCGTCCGGGTGCTGATCAGCCCCAGCATTTT.

The chain links TRBV27 to TRBJ1-3, with D tentatively TRBD1 (5 bases). This CDR3 has 14 amino acids. Trimming cost V 2 bases and J 2 bases, with 7 bases left between them. Germline loops: CDR1 MNHEY, CDR2 SMNVEV (reference sequence). CDR3 coding DNA: TGTGCCAGCAGTTTAAGGGGCACTGGAAACACCATATATTTT. The encoded protein is CASSLRGTGNTIYF.

The J gene is TRBJ1-6, the V gene TRBV27; TRBD1 matches at 11 bases. The germline V gene has CDR1 MNHEY and CDR2 SMNVEV (reference sequence). The CDR3 runs 15 residues. J lost 9 bases, V lost 6 bases, and 7 bases had no gene match. CDR3 loop: CASRTGTGGFSPLHF. The CDR3 DNA reads TGTGCCAGCAGGACTGGGACAGGGGGTTTTTCACCCCTCCACTTT.